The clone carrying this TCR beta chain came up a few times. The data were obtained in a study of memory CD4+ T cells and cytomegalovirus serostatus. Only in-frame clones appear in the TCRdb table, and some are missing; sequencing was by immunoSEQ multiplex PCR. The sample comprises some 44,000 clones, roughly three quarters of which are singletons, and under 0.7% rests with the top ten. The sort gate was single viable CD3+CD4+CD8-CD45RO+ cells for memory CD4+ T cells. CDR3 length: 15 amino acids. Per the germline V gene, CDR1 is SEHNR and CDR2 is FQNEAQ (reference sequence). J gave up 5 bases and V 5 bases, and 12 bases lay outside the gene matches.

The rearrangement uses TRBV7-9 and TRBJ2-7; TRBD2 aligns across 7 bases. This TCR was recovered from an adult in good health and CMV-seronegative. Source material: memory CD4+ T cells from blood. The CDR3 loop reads CASSRWTRREDEQYF. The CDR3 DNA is TGTGCCAGCAGCCGCTGGACCCGTCGGGAGGACGAGCAGTACTTC.